Listed below are T cell receptor beta chains from one sample, sequenced in a study of T cell repertoires in cytomegalovirus infection. TCRdb analysed the reads with MiXCR anew, one entry per CDR3 protein. The repertoire holds about 140,000 distinct CDR3 sequences, with roughly 6.5% as singletons. Sample: PBMCs. The receptor source for this set is a human donor in good health (CMV status not recorded). Some clones in this sample may be carry-over from other donors' samples. Each CDR3 is given with its conserved first and last residue. Fields, in order: V gene, J gene, D gene, clone size, CDR3 DNA, CDR3 protein. The D gene is left open where the match is weak. A clone size is listed for some rows: how often the clone was seen (once, few, many), or a class if it is expanded.

V gene: TRBV6-5
J gene: TRBJ1-1
D gene: -
clone size: many
CDR3 DNA: TGTGCCAGCAGTTACTCGCAGGCTCGGGGTCGGAACACTGAAGCTTTCTTT
CDR3 protein: CASSYSQARGRNTEAFF

V gene: TRBV9
J gene: TRBJ2-1
D gene: TRBD2
clone size: -
CDR3 DNA: TGTGCCAGCAGCGCTCTAGCGGGGGGGAACTACAATGAGCAGTTCTTC
CDR3 protein: CASSALAGGNYNEQFF

V gene: TRBV5-6
J gene: TRBJ2-2
D gene: -
clone size: -
CDR3 DNA: TGTGCCAGCAGCTGGGGGGCGAACACCGGGGAGCTGTTTTTT
CDR3 protein: CASSWGANTGELFF

V gene: TRBV7-2
J gene: TRBJ2-5
D gene: TRBD1
clone size: many
CDR3 DNA: TGTGCCAGCAGCTTAGCTGCCAGGGGGCAAGAGACCCAGTACTTC
CDR3 protein: CASSLAARGQETQYF

V gene: TRBV11-2
J gene: TRBJ1-5
D gene: -
clone size: many
CDR3 DNA: TGTGCCAGCAGCTTAGGGCGGGGGGCAGGAAATCAGCCCCAGCATTTT
CDR3 protein: CASSLGRGAGNQPQHF

V gene: TRBV10-3
J gene: TRBJ2-1
D gene: TRBD2
clone size: -
CDR3 DNA: TGTGCCATCAGAGCATATAGCGGGGATGAGCAGTTCTTC
CDR3 protein: CAIRAYSGDEQFF

V gene: TRBV2
J gene: TRBJ2-1
D gene: TRBD2
clone size: few
CDR3 DNA: TGTGCCAGCAGTTGGGGGGGACTAGCGGGGTCCTACAATGAGCAGTTCTTC
CDR3 protein: CASSWGGLAGSYNEQFF

V gene: TRBV6-2/TRBV6-3
J gene: TRBJ2-5
D gene: TRBD1
clone size: many
CDR3 DNA: TGTGCCAGCAGTTACGACAGGGAAGAGACCCAGTACTTC
CDR3 protein: CASSYDREETQYF

V gene: TRBV28
J gene: TRBJ2-7
D gene: -
clone size: -
CDR3 DNA: TGTGCCAGCAGTTTAGAGGACTTCTCCTACGAGCAGTACTTC
CDR3 protein: CASSLEDFSYEQYF

V gene: TRBV7-2
J gene: TRBJ1-1
D gene: -
clone size: -
CDR3 DNA: TGTGCCAGCAGCCCTCACCAAATGAACACTGAAGCTTTCTTT
CDR3 protein: CASSPHQMNTEAFF

V gene: TRBV28
J gene: TRBJ1-2
D gene: TRBD1
clone size: -
CDR3 DNA: TGTGCCAGCGAGGGGGCTGGCTATGGCTACACCTTC
CDR3 protein: CASEGAGYGYTF

V gene: TRBV5-5
J gene: TRBJ1-5
D gene: -
clone size: -
CDR3 DNA: TGTGCCAGCAGCCCCCTGGGGAGGGAAGGGGCCCCCCAGCATTTT
CDR3 protein: CASSPLGREGAPQHF

V gene: TRBV7-9
J gene: TRBJ2-3
D gene: TRBD2
clone size: many
CDR3 DNA: TGTGCCAGCAGCCCAAGACTAGCGGGGGGATTTAGCACAGATACGCAGTATTTT
CDR3 protein: CASSPRLAGGFSTDTQYF

V gene: TRBV23-1
J gene: TRBJ2-7
D gene: -
clone size: many
CDR3 DNA: TGCGCCAGCAGTCAATTAGGAGGGGGCCCAGACTACGAGCAGTACTTC
CDR3 protein: CASSQLGGGPDYEQYF

V gene: TRBV29-1
J gene: TRBJ1-1
D gene: -
clone size: few
CDR3 DNA: TGCAGCGTTCTGGGGGTGGGCACTGAAGCTTTCTTT
CDR3 protein: CSVLGVGTEAFF

V gene: TRBV27
J gene: TRBJ2-3
D gene: TRBD1
clone size: -
CDR3 DNA: TGTGCCAGCAGTTCCAACAGGGGTACAGATACGCAGTATTTT
CDR3 protein: CASSSNRGTDTQYF

V gene: TRBV14
J gene: TRBJ1-3
D gene: -
clone size: many
CDR3 DNA: TGTGCCAGCAGCCGGACGTCGGGGGCGGCAGGAAACACCATATATTTT
CDR3 protein: CASSRTSGAAGNTIYF

V gene: TRBV7-2
J gene: TRBJ1-3
D gene: -
clone size: many
CDR3 DNA: TGTGCCAGCAGCTTGGACAGCAGTGGAAACACCATATATTTT
CDR3 protein: CASSLDSSGNTIYF

V gene: TRBV2
J gene: TRBJ1-2
D gene: -
clone size: -
CDR3 DNA: TGTGCCAGCCACAACTTTAACTATGGCTACACCTTC
CDR3 protein: CASHNFNYGYTF

V gene: TRBV6-2/TRBV6-3
J gene: TRBJ2-2
D gene: TRBD2
clone size: many
CDR3 DNA: TGTGCCAGCAGAAGTAGCGGGGGGAGCACCGGGGAGCTGTTTTTT
CDR3 protein: CASRSSGGSTGELFF